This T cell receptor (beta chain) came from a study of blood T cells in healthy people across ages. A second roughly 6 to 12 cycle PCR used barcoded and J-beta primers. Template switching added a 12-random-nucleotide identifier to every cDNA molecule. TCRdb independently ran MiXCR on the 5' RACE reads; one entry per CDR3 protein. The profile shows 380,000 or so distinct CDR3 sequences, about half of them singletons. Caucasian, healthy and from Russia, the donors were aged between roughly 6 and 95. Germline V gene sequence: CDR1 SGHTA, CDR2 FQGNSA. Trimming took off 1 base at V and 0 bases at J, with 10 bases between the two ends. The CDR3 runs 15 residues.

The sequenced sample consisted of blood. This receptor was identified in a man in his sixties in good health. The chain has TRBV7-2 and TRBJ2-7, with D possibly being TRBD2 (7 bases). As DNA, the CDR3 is TGTGCCAGCAGCTTAGGGGGGGGCTTCTCCTACGAGCAGTACTTC. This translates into CASSLGGGFSYEQYF.